A single sample is the source of the 3 T cell receptor beta chains below, sequenced in a study of T cells after yellow fever vaccination (dated by TCRdb to about 2019). Library construction relied on 5' RACE. The run used an Illumina HiSeq 2500. TCRdb trimmed the raw reads at Q25, called clones with MiXCR and kept productive beta chains. Every CDR3 protein is listed once, alongside the most common genes and DNA of its rows. The sample includes approximately 550,000 distinct CDR3 sequences, with approximately 13% observed a single time. Of the sample, more than 13% falls within the top ten clones. In light of the paper, this sample's treatment or condition label describes: live attenuated yellow fever vaccine strain. Sequencing used PBMCs, obtained on the day of the yellow fever booster vaccination. The receptor source for this set is a man aged 25-45 years who received the YFV17D yellow fever vaccine.

Many counts were recorded for this clonotype. The CDR3 here is CSAAPSGSSYEQYF. The CDR3 bases are TGCAGTGCTGCCCCAAGCGGTAGCTCCTACGAGCAGTACTTC. V gene TRBV20-1 combines with J gene TRBJ2-7; maybe TRBD2 (5 bases). Trimming removed 5 bases from V and 0 bases from J, with 14 bases in between. CDR1 DFQATT and CDR2 SNEGSKA come from the germline V gene (reference sequence). The CDR3 is 14 amino acids.

Ten or more counts support this clonotype. The chain combines TRBV28 with TRBJ2-7; D is possibly TRBD1 (6 bases). Per germline, CDR1 MDHEN and CDR2 SYDVKM. CDR3 length: 12 residues. V was cut by 3 bases and J by 3 bases, with 6 bases left in between. The CDR3 sequence is CASSLTGYEQYF. In nucleotides, the CDR3 is TGTGCCAGCAGTTTGACAGGCTACGAGCAGTACTTC.

This clonotype has just a few counts. The chain couples TRBV4-3 to TRBJ1-5; D possibly corresponds to TRBD1 (6 bases). Germline V gene lookup returns CDR1 LGHNA and CDR2 YSLEER. Trimming removed 3 bases at V and 7 bases at J, with 10 bases between. The CDR3 extends over 13 amino acids. Here the CDR3 reads CASSHYRDQPQHF. As DNA, the CDR3 is TGCGCCAGCAGCCATTACAGGGACCAGCCCCAGCATTTT.